This paragraph reports one T cell receptor beta chain. The V gene lost 5 bases and the J gene lost 0 bases, with 11 bases spanning the gap. Germline V gives CDR1 SGHVS, CDR2 FNYEAQ. CDR3 size: 15 residues. Assay used: immunoSEQ multiplex PCR; TCRdb lists only in-frame clones, some missing. There are roughly 160,000 clones in the sample; more than 70% occur only once, and about 10% lies in the top ten. This record belongs to a study of blood T cell repertoires in COVID-19. Study-wide background: COVID-19 samples from acute and convalescent phases originated in the United States, Italy and Spain. PBMCs, B-cell-depleted T cells, or T cells were the source of the cDNA or gDNA that made up the material.

This TCR was recovered from a woman of 80 years or more with active or convalescent COVID-19. This sequence joins TRBV7-6 and TRBJ1-3, with D possibly matching TRBD1 (6 bases). The sequenced sample was peripheral blood. Here the CDR3 DNA reads TGTGCCAGCAGCAGCACAGGGCTCTCTGGAAACACCATATATTTT. Its protein is CASSSTGLSGNTIYF.